One T cell receptor (beta chain) is described in this entry. Its antigen is undetermined. The sample is drawn from a study of CD8+ T cells in alopecia areata. As the sequencing template, cDNA was produced by extracting RNA and reverse transcribing it. The data were produced by immunoSEQ multiplex PCR, yet TCRdb's version contains in-frame clones alone and is incomplete. The sample has under 300,000 clones; 60% are singletons. Treatment here: oral pan-JAK inhibitor, 5-10 mg twice daily. Study-level results: Many expanded lesional clones persisted during tofacitinib (in both scalp and blood).

Trimming stripped 5 bases from V and 2 bases from J, with 10 bases between. The CDR3 contains 14 residues. CDR1 is MNHEY, CDR2 SVGAGI, per germline. The TCR was taken from a human donor with alopecia areata. This sample comprised CD4+ T cells sorted from blood, obtained at roughly week 52, from a patient treated with tofacitinib. The chain couples TRBV6-5 to TRBJ1-3; possible D gene TRBD1, 5 bases. CDR3 bases: TGTGCCAGCAGTAAATGGGGCCCTGGAAACACCATATATTTT. Its translation is CASSKWGPGNTIYF.